The next 10 T cell receptor beta chains were all read from a single sample in a study of cytomegalovirus exposure and HLA in healthy donors. PCR involved 60 Vbeta and 13 Jbeta primers. Clones were sequenced by immunoSEQ multiplex PCR, and TCRdb holds only the in-frame ones, with some missing. The sample comprises under 150,000 clones, roughly 71% of which are singletons, and roughly 8% rests with the top ten. The sample was PBMCs. The receptors stem from a man younger than 35 in good health and CMV-seropositive.

This rearrangement joins TRBV5-4 to TRBJ2-7; 9 positions agree with TRBD2. Unmatched junction bases numbered 11, after V lost 4 bases and J lost 6 bases. The CDR3 has 15 amino acids. Germline V lookup: CDR1 SGHNT, CDR2 YYREEE (reference sequence). The CDR3 is CASSKGLAGIGEQYF. CDR3 coding DNA: TGTGCCAGCAGCAAAGGGCTAGCGGGGATTGGCGAGCAGTACTTC.

CDR3 sequence reads: CASSLARTDEQFF. As DNA, the CDR3 is TGTGCCAGCAGCTTAGCGCGAACAGATGAGCAGTTCTTC. The rearrangement uses TRBV7-7 and TRBJ2-1; D gene uncertain. The V end was cut by 0 bases, the J end by 8 bases, with 8 bases between. CDR1 is SSHAT, CDR2 FNYEAQ, per germline (reference sequence). This CDR3 has 13 residues.

This clone appeared a few times. V gene TRBV30 combines with J gene TRBJ2-5, with TRBD2 matching 10 bases. CDR1 is GTSNPN, CDR2 SVGIG, per germline (reference sequence). With 0 bases clipped from V and 2 bases from J, the junction kept 6 bases outside the gene matches. CDR3 size: 16 residues. The CDR3, as DNA: TGTGCCTGGAGTGTGATAGCGGGGGGTGGTCAAGAGACCCAGTACTTC. As protein: CAWSVIAGGGQETQYF.

This clone was seen a few times. V is TRBV28 and J is TRBJ1-4; D perhaps matches TRBD1 (5 bases). The CDR3 runs 15 residues. Germline assignment: CDR1 MDHEN and CDR2 SYDVKM. With 2 bases removed from V and 8 bases from J, the gap between germline ends came to 15 bases. The CDR3 DNA reads as TGTGCCAGCAGTTTAGGAGGCCCGGGGGGGGAAAAACTGTTTTTT. Protein: CASSLGGPGGEKLFF.

This chain joins TRBV4-1 and TRBJ2-7, with TRBD1 matching 9 bases. The germline V gene has CDR1 MGHRA and CDR2 YSYEKL. The junction had 3 bases not matched to a gene; V was cut back by 1 base and J by 2 bases. The CDR3 consists of 15 residues. The CDR3 DNA sequence: TGCGCCAGCAGCCAAGGGACAGGGGATCCCTACGAGCAGTACTTC. Encoded protein: CASSQGTGDPYEQYF.

The chain uses TRBV5-6 and TRBJ2-3; D is possibly TRBD2 (5 bases). The germline CDR1 and CDR2 sequences are SGHDT and YYEEEE. V gave up 0 bases and J gave up 0 bases, with 14 bases separating them. The CDR3 is 17 amino acids. In DNA form, the CDR3 reads TGTGCCAGCAGCTTGGTGTCCGGACTTGGGAGCACAGATACGCAGTATTTT. This translates into CASSLVSGLGSTDTQYF.

The chain couples TRBV6-1 to TRBJ2-3; D is unclear. The CDR3 extends over 15 amino acids. CDR1 is MNHNS, CDR2 SASEGT, per germline. V gave up 7 bases and J gave up 2 bases, with 16 bases separating them. CDR3 amino acids: CASMMTADPTDTQYF. The CDR3 DNA is TGTGCCAGCATGATGACCGCGGATCCCACAGATACGCAGTATTTT.

This clone was seen more than once but under ten times. The J gene is TRBJ1-4, the V gene TRBV5-1, with 9 bases matching TRBD1. The CDR3 consists of 15 residues. Germline-derived CDR1 and CDR2 are SGHRS and YFSETQ. J lost 8 bases, V lost 8 bases, and 13 bases had no gene match. The CDR3, as DNA: TGCGCCAGTCTTCCTCCGGGACAGGGAAGGGAAAAACTGTTTTTT. It is translated as CASLPPGQGREKLFF.

V and J are TRBV5-1 and TRBJ2-3, with TRBD2 matching over 9 bases. With V trimmed by 4 bases and J by 0 bases, 9 bases remained unmatched. CDR1 and CDR2 from the germline V gene are SGHRS and YFSETQ. The CDR3 is 17 amino acids. The CDR3 is CASSRDGGGVSTDTQYF. The CDR3 DNA reads as TGCGCCAGCAGCCGGGACGGCGGGGGGGTTAGCACAGATACGCAGTATTTT. The whole variable domain, filled in from reference TRBV5-1 and TRBJ2-3, reads KAGVTQTPRYLIKTRGQQVTLSCSPISGHRSVSWYQQTPGQGLQFLFEYFSETQRNKGNFPGRFSGRQFSNSRSEMNVSTLELGDSALYLCASSRDGGGVSTDTQYFGPGTRLTVL.

The J gene is TRBJ1-1, the V gene TRBV6-6; 8 bases align to TRBD1. CDR1 is MNHNY and CDR2 is SVGAGI in the germline V gene (reference sequence). The CDR3 sequence is 15 residues long. V lost 5 bases and J lost 3; bases outside the gene matches: 8. CDR3 protein: CASSHKQGVDTEAFF. Written as DNA, the CDR3 is TGTGCCAGCAGTCACAAACAGGGGGTCGACACTGAAGCTTTCTTT.